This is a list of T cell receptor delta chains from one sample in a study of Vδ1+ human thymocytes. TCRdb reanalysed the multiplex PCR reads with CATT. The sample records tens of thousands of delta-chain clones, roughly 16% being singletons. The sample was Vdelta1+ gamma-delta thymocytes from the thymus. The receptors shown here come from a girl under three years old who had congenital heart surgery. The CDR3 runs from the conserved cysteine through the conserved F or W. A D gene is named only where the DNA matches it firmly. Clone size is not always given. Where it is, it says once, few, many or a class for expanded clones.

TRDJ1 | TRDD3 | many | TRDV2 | TGTGCCTGTGACCCAACTGGGGGACGGGGGGCTAAACTCATCTTT | CACDPTGGRGAKLIF
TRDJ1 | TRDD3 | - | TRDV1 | TGTGCTCTTGGGACTGGGGGATACGCATGGTCCTACACCGATAAACTCATCTTT | CALGTGGYAWSYTDKLIF
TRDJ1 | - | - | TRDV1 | TGTGCTCTTGGGCCTTGGCGAGGCCTTCCCACTCGAGGATACGTCACCGATAAACTCATCTTT | CALGPWRGLPTRGYVTDKLIF
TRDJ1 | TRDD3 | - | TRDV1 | TGTGCTCTTGGGGAGTTACCTGGGGGGTCCAATTTTTACACCGATAAACTCATCTTT | CALGELPGGSNFYTDKLIF
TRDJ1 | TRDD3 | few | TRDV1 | TGTGCTCTTGGGGCCCCCTCGAGAAGTCCGACTGGGGGCGAGTTGTACACCGATAAACTCATCTTT | CALGAPSRSPTGGELYTDKLIF
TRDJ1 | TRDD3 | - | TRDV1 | TGTGCTCTTGGGCCACGGAGGGGGATACGGCAAGCCGATAAACTCATCTTT | CALGPRRGIRQADKLIF
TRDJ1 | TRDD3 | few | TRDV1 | TGTGCTCTTGGGGAAATACACGTCGGGGATACTCAGCCGTACACCGATAAACTCATCTTT | CALGEIHVGDTQPYTDKLIF
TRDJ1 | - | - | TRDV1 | TGTGCTCTTGGGGAATTCCACCTCTCCTACTTTCTGGGGGCCCGAGAACGAGCCGATAAACTCATCTTT | CALGEFHLSYFLGARERADKLIF
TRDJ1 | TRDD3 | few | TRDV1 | TGTGCTCTTGGGGAGTCTCCCCCAACTGGGGGATACCGAGCATACACCGATAAACTCATCTTT | CALGESPPTGGYRAYTDKLIF
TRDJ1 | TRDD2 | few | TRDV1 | TGTGCTCTTGGGGATCGGCCTTCCTACGTAGAAGGGATAAGGTTAGGTTCCGATAAACTCATCTTT | CALGDRPSYVEGIRLGSDKLIF
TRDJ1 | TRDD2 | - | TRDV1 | TGTGCTCTTGGGGAACTACGACTTCCTACAGATGATAAGCTCATCTTT | CALGELRLPTDDKLIF
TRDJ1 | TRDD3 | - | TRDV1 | TGTGCTCTTGGATACTGGCTGTTGGGGGATCACACCGATAAACTCATCTTT | CALGYWLLGDHTDKLIF
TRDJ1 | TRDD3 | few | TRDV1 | TGTGCTCTCGACGTGTTCCCTACATCAACAGTGGGGGATACGCGTACCGATAAACTCATCTTT | CALDVFPTSTVGDTRTDKLIF
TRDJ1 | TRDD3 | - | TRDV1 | TGTGCTCTTGGGGACGCTTCCCGTACTGGGGGAGTTCACACCGATAAACTCATCTTT | CALGDASRTGGVHTDKLIF
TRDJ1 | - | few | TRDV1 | TGTGCTCTTGGGGGTCGTCCTATGTACGCCGATAAACTCATCTTT | CALGGRPMYADKLIF
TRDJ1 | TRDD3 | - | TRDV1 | TGTGCTCTTGGGGAACTCTCCCTGTATACTGGGGATTTGTACACCGATAAACTCATCTTT | CALGELSLYTGDLYTDKLIF
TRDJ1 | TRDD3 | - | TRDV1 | TGTGCTCTTGGGGGCGGACGTCTGACTGGTAGGGGGGATCTTCGATCCCACCATAAACTCATCTTT | CALGGGRLTGRGDLRSHHKLIF
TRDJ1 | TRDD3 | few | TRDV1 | TGTGCTCTTGGGGAATGTTGCCGTCCCCGGTACTGGGGGATGATCACCGATAAACTCATCTTT | CALGECCRPRYWGMITDKLIF
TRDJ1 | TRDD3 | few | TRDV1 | TGTGCTCTTGGGGAATTAGCAGTACTGGGGGGCAACACCGATAAACTCATCTTT | CALGELAVLGGNTDKLIF
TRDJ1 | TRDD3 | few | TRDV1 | TGTGCTCTTGGGGAACAAGGGCCTTTTGGAAAACTGGGGACTAAACATATACGCACCGATAAACTCATCTTT | CALGEQGPFGKLGTKHIRTDKLIF
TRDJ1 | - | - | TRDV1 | TGTGCTCTTGGGGAACCGTACTGGAGGACCGATAAACTCATCTTT | CALGEPYWRTDKLIF
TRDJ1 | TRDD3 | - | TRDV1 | TGTGCTCTTGGGGAATCTCCTCCAACCATACTGGGGGATAACGGACTCATCTTT | CALGESPPTILGDNGLIF
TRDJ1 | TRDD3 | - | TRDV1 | TGTGCTCTTGGGCCGCCTCTCTTGACCTGGGGGCCCCTCCTGTACACCGATAAACTCATCTTT | CALGPPLLTWGPLLYTDKLIF
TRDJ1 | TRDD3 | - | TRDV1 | TGTGCTCTTGGGGAACTAGTTGCCTACGTGGGGGATCCTACCGATAAACTCATCTTT | CALGELVAYVGDPTDKLIF
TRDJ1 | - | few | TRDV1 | TGTGCTCTTGGGGACCTTTTCCCCCGGGTGGGGGATAAACTCATCTTT | CALGDLFPRVGDKLIF
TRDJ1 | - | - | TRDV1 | TGTGCTCTTGGGGACCGTGTTCTTGACACCGATAAACTCATCTTT | CALGDRVLDTDKLIF
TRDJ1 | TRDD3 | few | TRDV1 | TGTGCTCTGACGGGGATACTTTCGTACACCGATAAACTCATCTTT | CALTGILSYTDKLIF
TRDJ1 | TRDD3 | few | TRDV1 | TGTGCTCTTGGGGACCCCTCGTTCCTACCCCGTACTGGGGGATACAGGGCCACCGATAAACTCATCTTT | CALGDPSFLPRTGGYRATDKLIF
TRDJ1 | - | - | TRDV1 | TGTGCTCTTGGGGATAGCCAGGGGAGCCTGTACACCGATAAACTCATCTTT | CALGDSQGSLYTDKLIF
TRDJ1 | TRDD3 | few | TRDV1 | TGTGCTCTTGGGGCCTTCTTCCGTACTGGGGGACAGTACACCGATAAACTCATCTTT | CALGAFFRTGGQYTDKLIF
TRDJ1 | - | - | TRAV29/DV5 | TGTGCAGCAAGCGGAAACGCGGCCCCTATGAAACTCATCTTC | CAASGNAAPMKLIF
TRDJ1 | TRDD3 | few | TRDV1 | TGTGCTCTTGGGGAACGGCAAAGGAGACTGGGGATTTACACCGATAAACTCATCTTT | CALGERQRRLGIYTDKLIF
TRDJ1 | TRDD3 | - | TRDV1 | TGTGCTCTTGGGGTAATCCTACCACGACATCTGGGGGATACTTTTGAACTCATCTTT | CALGVILPRHLGDTFELIF
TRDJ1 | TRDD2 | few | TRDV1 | TGTGCTCTTGGGGATCCCGCCCTTCCTACGTTAGCTGGAGGTATACTCATCTTT | CALGDPALPTLAGGILIF
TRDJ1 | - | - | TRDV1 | TGTGCTCTTGGGGACCCAACGTTTCCCCGCACCGATAAACTCATCTTT | CALGDPTFPRTDKLIF
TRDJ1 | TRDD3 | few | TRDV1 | TGTGCTCTTGGGGGACGAAGCGGGGATACGCCCGTTGGGGCCCACACCGATAAACTCATCTTT | CALGGRSGDTPVGAHTDKLIF
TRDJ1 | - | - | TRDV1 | TGTGCTCTTGGGGCCCCCCCAGGACTACGGCCAAACCCCATCATCGATAAACTCATCTTT | CALGAPPGLRPNPIIDKLIF
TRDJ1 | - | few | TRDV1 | TGTGCTCTTGGGGAAGGCCTTCCTAGCCAACTGGGGGAGAACGATAAACTCATCTTT | CALGEGLPSQLGENDKLIF
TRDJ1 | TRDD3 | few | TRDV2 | TGTGCCTGTGAAATCCGGATCCGGGGGATAGAGTGGGTTAAACTCATCTTT | CACEIRIRGIEWVKLIF
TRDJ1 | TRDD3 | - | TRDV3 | TGTGCCTTTCCGTTTTCGTGGGCTGGGGGATACAGGTACACCGATAAACTCATCTTT | CAFPFSWAGGYRYTDKLIF
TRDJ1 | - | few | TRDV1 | TGTGCTCTTGGGGGATCCCTGGGACCGGGAGCGACCGATAAACTCATCTTT | CALGGSLGPGATDKLIF
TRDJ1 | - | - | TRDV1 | TGTGCTCTTGGGGAACTAGCTCACCTCGACGAATGCCCCTACGATAAACTCATCTTT | CALGELAHLDECPYDKLIF
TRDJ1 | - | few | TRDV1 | TGTGCTCTTGGGGAACTCAAGGGCGCCTCCTGGGTTGGGGATCCTAACAACACCGATAAACTCATCTTT | CALGELKGASWVGDPNNTDKLIF
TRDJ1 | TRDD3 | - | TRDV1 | TGTGCTCTTGGGGAACGCCTGGTCTGGGGGATACGCAACCCGTACACCGATAAACTCATCTTT | CALGERLVWGIRNPYTDKLIF